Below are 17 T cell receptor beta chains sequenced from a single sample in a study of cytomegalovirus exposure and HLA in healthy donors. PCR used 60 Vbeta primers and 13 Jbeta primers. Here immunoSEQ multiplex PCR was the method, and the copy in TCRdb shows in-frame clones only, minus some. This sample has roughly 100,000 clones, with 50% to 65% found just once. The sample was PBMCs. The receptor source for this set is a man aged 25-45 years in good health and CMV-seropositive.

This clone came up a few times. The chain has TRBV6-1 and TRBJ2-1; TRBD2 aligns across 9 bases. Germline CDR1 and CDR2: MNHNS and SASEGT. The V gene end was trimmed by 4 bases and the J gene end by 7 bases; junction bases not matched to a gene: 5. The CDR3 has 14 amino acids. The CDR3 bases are TGTGCCAGCAGTGGGCTAGCGGGGATGAATGAGCAGTTCTTC. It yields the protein CASSGLAGMNEQFF.

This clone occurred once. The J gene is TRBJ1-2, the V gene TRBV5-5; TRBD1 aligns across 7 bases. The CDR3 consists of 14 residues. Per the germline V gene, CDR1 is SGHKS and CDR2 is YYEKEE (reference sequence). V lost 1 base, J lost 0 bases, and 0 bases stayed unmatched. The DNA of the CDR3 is TGTGCCAGCAGCTTGAGGGGGCCTAACTATGGCTACACCTTC. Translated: CASSLRGPNYGYTF.

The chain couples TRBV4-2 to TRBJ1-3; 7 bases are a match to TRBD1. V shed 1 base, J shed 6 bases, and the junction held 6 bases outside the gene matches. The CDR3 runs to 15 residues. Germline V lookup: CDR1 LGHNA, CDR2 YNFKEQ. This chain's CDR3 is CASSQGGQSINTIYF. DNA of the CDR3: TGTGCCAGCAGCCAAGGGGGACAGAGTATAAACACCATATATTTT.

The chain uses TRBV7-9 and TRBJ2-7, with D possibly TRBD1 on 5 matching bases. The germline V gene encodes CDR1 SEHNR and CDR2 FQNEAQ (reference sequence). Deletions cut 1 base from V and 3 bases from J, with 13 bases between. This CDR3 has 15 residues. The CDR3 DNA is TGTGCCAGCAGCTTAGGACAGAGTACCATCTACGAGCAGTACTTC. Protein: CASSLGQSTIYEQYF.

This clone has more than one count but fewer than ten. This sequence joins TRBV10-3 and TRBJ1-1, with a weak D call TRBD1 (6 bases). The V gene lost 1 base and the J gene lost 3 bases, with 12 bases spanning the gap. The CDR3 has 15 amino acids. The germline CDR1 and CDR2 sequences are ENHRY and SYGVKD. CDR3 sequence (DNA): TGTGCCATCAGTGAGTGGGGGGGCGCGGACACTGAAGCTTTCTTT. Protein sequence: CAISEWGGADTEAFF.

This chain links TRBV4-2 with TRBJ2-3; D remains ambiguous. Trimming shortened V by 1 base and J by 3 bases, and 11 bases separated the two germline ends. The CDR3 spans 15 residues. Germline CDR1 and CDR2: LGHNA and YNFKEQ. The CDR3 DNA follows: TGTGCCAGCAGCCAAGGACCCTCCGGGACAGATACGCAGTATTTT. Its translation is CASSQGPSGTDTQYF.

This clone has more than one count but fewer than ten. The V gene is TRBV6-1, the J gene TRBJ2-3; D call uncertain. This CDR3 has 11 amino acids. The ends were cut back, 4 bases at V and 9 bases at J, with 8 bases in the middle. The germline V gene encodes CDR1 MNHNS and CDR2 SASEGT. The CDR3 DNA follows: TGTGCCAGCAGTGCCCCCATGACGCAGTATTTT. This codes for CASSAPMTQYF.

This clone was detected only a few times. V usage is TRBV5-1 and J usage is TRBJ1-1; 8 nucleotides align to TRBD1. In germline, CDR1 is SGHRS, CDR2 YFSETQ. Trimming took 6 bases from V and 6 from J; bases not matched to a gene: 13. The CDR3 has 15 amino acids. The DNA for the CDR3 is TGCGCCAGCACCCTCGGGCCAGGGGGCGTAGCTGAAGCTTTCTTT. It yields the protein CASTLGPGGVAEAFF.

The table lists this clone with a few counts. This CDR3 reads CASSLNGGASYNEQFF. The CDR3 DNA reads TGTGCCAGCAGCTTAAACGGGGGGGCCAGCTACAATGAGCAGTTCTTC. The genes are TRBV7-3 and TRBJ2-1; 8 nucleotides match TRBD2. Losses at the gene ends were 1 base for V and 3 bases for J; bases not matched to a gene: 5. Germline V gene lookup returns CDR1 SGHTA and CDR2 FQGTGA. This CDR3 spans 16 amino acids. Filled out from reference TRBV7-3 and TRBJ2-1, the complete variable domain reads GAGVSQTPSNKVTEKGKYVELRCDPISGHTALYWYRQSLGQGPEFLIYFQGTGAADDSGLPNDRFFAVRPEGSVSTLKIQRTERGDSAVYLCASSLNGGASYNEQFFGPGTRLTVL.

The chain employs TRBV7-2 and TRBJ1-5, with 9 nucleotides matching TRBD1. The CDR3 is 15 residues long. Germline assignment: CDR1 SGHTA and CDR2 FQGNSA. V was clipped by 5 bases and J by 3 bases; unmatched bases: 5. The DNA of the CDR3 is TGTGCCAGCAGCCTGGACAGGGGAAACAATCAGCCCCAGCATTTT. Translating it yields CASSLDRGNNQPQHF.

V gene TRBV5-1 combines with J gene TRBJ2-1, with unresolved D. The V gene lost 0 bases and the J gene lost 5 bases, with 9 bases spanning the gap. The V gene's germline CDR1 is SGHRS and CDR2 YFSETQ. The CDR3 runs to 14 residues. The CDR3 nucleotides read TGCGCCAGCAGCTTGGCCTCAGGTAACAATGAGCAGTTCTTC. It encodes CASSLASGNNEQFF. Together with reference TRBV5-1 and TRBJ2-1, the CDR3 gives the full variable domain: KAGVTQTPRYLIKTRGQQVTLSCSPISGHRSVSWYQQTPGQGLQFLFEYFSETQRNKGNFPGRFSGRQFSNSRSEMNVSTLELGDSALYLCASSLASGNNEQFFGPGTRLTVL.

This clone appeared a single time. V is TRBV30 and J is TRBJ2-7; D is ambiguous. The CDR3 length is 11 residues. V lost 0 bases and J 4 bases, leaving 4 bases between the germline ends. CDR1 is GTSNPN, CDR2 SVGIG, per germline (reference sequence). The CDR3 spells CAWSVRYEQYF. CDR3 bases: TGTGCCTGGAGTGTACGGTACGAGCAGTACTTC.

The CDR3 nucleotides read TGTGCCAGCAGCAGGGTGGATGAGCAGTTCTTC. Its protein is CASSRVDEQFF. The chain employs TRBV2 and TRBJ2-1; D perhaps matches TRBD1 (5 bases). The CDR3 runs 11 residues. Trimming shortened V by 6 bases and J by 8 bases, and 8 bases separated the two germline ends. The germline gives CDR1 SNHLY, CDR2 FYNNEI.

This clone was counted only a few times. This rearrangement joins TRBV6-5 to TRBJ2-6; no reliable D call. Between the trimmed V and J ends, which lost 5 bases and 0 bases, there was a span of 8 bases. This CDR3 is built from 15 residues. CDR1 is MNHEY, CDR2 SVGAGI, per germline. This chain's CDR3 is CASSKTASGANVLTF. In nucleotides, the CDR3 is TGTGCCAGCAGTAAAACTGCCTCTGGGGCCAACGTCCTGACTTTC.

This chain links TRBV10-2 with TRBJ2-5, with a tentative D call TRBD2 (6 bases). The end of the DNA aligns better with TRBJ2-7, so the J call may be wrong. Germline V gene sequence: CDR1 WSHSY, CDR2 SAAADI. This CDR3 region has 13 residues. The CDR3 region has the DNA TGCGCCAGCAAGGGACTGGACTCCTACGAGCAGTACTTC. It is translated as CASKGLDSYEQYF.

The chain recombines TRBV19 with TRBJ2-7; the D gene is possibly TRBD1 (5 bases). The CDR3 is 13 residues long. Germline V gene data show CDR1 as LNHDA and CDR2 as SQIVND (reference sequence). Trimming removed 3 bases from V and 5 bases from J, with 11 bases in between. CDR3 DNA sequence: TGTGCCAGTAGTATTTCAGGGAACGACGAGCAGTACTTC. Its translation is CASSISGNDEQYF.

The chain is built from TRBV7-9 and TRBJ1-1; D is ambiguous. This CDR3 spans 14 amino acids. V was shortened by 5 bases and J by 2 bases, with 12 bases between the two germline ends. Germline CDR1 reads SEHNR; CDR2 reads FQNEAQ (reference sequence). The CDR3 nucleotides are TGTGCCAGCAGCCCCCAGAACGAAAACACTGAAGCTTTCTTT. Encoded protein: CASSPQNENTEAFF.